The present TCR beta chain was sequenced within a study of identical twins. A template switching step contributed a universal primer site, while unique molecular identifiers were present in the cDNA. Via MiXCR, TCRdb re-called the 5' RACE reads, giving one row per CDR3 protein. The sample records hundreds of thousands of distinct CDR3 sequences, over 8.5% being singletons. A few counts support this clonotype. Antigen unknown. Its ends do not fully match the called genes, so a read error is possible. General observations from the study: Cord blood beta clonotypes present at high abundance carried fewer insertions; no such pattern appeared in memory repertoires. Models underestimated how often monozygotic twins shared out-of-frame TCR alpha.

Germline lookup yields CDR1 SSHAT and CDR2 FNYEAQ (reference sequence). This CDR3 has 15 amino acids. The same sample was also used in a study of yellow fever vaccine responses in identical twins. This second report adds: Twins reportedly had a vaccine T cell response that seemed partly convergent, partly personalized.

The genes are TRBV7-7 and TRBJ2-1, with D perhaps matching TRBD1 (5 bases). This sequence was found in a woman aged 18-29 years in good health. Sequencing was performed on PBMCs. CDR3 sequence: CASSLTVSSYNEQFF. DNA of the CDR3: TGTGCTAGCAGCCTGACAGTATCCTCCTACAATGAGCAGTTCTTC.